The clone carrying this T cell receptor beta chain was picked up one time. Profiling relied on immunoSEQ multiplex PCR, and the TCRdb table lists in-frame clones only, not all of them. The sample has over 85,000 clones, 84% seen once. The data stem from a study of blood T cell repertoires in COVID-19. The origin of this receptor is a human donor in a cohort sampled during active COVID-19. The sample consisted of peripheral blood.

The CDR3 DNA reads as TGTGCCAGCACGTCTAGCGGCGAAGAGACCCAGTACTTC. Translating it yields CASTSSGEETQYF. J is TRBJ2-5 and V is TRBV6-7, with 7 bases aligning to TRBD2. TRBV6-7 is an ORF, with its function uncertain. CDR3 size: 13 residues. The ends lost 7 bases at V and 3 bases at J; junction bases unmatched: 5.